This T cell receptor beta chain was sequenced for a study of cytomegalovirus exposure and HLA in healthy donors. Study-wide results and caveats: Overall, approximately 180 TCR beta chains were annotated as cytomegalovirus-associated.

The CDR3 contains 17 residues. V lost 3 bases to trimming and J lost 6 bases, with 23 bases between them. Germline V CDR1 and CDR2: MDHEN, SYDVKM. The table came from immunoSEQ multiplex PCR; TCRdb's copy has only in-frame clones and leaves some out. The sample records about 150,000 clones, 70% to 90% being singletons. As to this clone: Its antigen is not known.

Sequencing was carried out using PBMCs. V and J are TRBV28 and TRBJ1-2; D is possibly TRBD1 (6 bases). The clonotype originates from a man aged 18 to 35 in good health and CMV-seronegative. The CDR3 nucleotides are TGTGCCAGCAGTTTGTTTCTCCTCGGTGGGGGCAGGGATGGCTACACCTTC. This encodes CASSLFLLGGGRDGYTF.